These T cell receptor beta chains were read from a single sample in a study of shared clonotypes between healthy human individuals. The repertoire was sequenced with immunoSEQ multiplex PCR; TCRdb's copy has only in-frame clones and lacks some. This sample has 950,000 to 1,300,000 clones, with around 74% found just once. Source material: memory CD4+ T cells sorted from blood. Receptor source: a man between 18 and 29 years old in good health. CDR3s include the opening cysteine and the closing phenylalanine or tryptophan. D genes are given only for firm matches. Only some rows state a clone size, as once, few, many or a class for expanded clones.

>.|TRBV9|TRBJ2-3|.
TGTGCCAGCAGCGTAGAAATGGCAGATACGCAGTATTTT
CASSVEMADTQYF
>few|TRBV2|TRBJ2-7|.
TGTGCCAGCAAGGAGGGAGCCTACGAGCAGTACTTC
CASKEGAYEQYF
>once|TRBV5-8|TRBJ1-5|.
TGTGCCAGCAGCTTGGAACAGGGCGGTTTAAATCAGCCCCAGCATTTT
CASSLEQGGLNQPQHF
>.|TRBV9|TRBJ2-7|.
TGTGCCAGCAGCGTAGTCGGAAACTCCGAGCAGTACTTC
CASSVVGNSEQYF
>.|TRBV14|TRBJ2-6|.
TGTGCCAGCAGTAAATACCGGGGATCGAGCTCTGGGGCCAACGTCCTGACTTTC
CASSKYRGSSSGANVLTF
>.|TRBV20-1|TRBJ2-1|.
TGCCATATAGCAGGGAAACGAAGGTTCTTC
CHIAGKRRFF
>.|TRBV5-1|TRBJ2-7|TRBD2
TGCGCCAGCGGCCGGGACTACCCCTACGAGCAGTACTTC
CASGRDYPYEQYF
>many|TRBV27|TRBJ1-2|.
TGTGCCAGCAGTTCACAAACGCCAGGGGCTGGAGCTAACTATGGCTACACCTTC
CASSSQTPGAGANYGYTF
>.|TRBV6-6|TRBJ2-7|TRBD2
TGTGCCAGCAGTTACCTTAGCGGGGCGTACTCCTACGAGCAGTACTTC
CASSYLSGAYSYEQYF
>.|TRBV6-5|TRBJ1-6|.
TGTGCCAGCAGTTTACTCAGGGGTTCCTTTGATTCACCCCTCCACTTT
CASSLLRGSFDSPLHF
>.|TRBV11-2|TRBJ2-1|TRBD2
TGTGCCAGCAGCTCGTACCCGGGAACTAGCGGGAGTGGAAATGAGCAGTTCTTC
CASSSYPGTSGSGNEQFF
>once|TRBV5-4|TRBJ2-7|TRBD1
TGTGCCAGCAGCCAATGGACAGGGCTACACGAGCAGTACTTC
CASSQWTGLHEQYF
>.|TRBV5-8|TRBJ2-3|.
TGTGCCAGCAGCTTAGGAGGGGGCACAGATACGCAGTATTTT
CASSLGGGTDTQYF
>once|TRBV28|TRBJ1-3|.
TGTGCCAGCCTCGGGGGGGCCTCAGGTGGAAACACCATATATTTT
CASLGGASGGNTIYF
>many|TRBV5-1|TRBJ2-5|.
TGCGCCAGCAGCGAACCGACAGGGAGGGAGACCCAGTACTTC
CASSEPTGRETQYF
>.|TRBV4-3|TRBJ2-3|.
TGCGCCAGCAGCCAAGATCGGGGGAGAAATACGCAGTATTTT
CASSQDRGRNTQYF
>.|TRBV5-1|TRBJ2-1|TRBD2
TGCGCCAGCACCCCAGCGGGAGGGGGCTACAATGAGCAGTTCTTC
CASTPAGGGYNEQFF
>.|TRBV6-6|TRBJ2-2|.
TGTGCCAGCAGTCAAGTAGGGGACACCGGGGAGCTGTTTTTT
CASSQVGDTGELFF
>.|TRBV18|TRBJ2-5|TRBD1
TGTGCCAGCTCGACAGGGATCCAAGAGACCCAGTACTTC
CASSTGIQETQYF
>.|TRBV5-5|TRBJ2-2|.
TGTGCCAGCAGAAACCTGGGGGCCGGGGAGCTGTTTTTT
CASRNLGAGELFF
>.|TRBV11-2|TRBJ2-2|TRBD1
TGTGCCAGCAGCTTAGTCTTCGGGACAGCCAACACCGGGGAGCTGTTTTTT
CASSLVFGTANTGELFF
>few|TRBV6-1|TRBJ2-1|.
TGTGCCAGCAGTACCAGGATCTACAATGAGCAGTTCTTC
CASSTRIYNEQFF
>.|TRBV11-2|TRBJ2-1|TRBD1
TGTGCCAGCAGCTTTGCGGGACAGGGTCACAATGAGCAGTTCTTC
CASSFAGQGHNEQFF
>once|TRBV7-2|TRBJ2-1|.
TGTGCCAGCAGCCCCTATAATGAGCAGTTCTTC
CASSPYNEQFF
>.|TRBV11-2|TRBJ1-3|.
TGTGCCAGCAGCTTAGCCCTTAGTCAACGAGGAAACACCATATATTTT
CASSLALSQRGNTIYF
>.|TRBV11-2|TRBJ2-5|.
TGTGCCAGCAGCTTAGGTTCCAAGGCGGAGACCCAGTACTTC
CASSLGSKAETQYF
>.|TRBV6-6|TRBJ2-6|.
TGTGCCAGCAGTTACTCGCGGGGTTCTGGGGCCAACGTCCTGACTTTC
CASSYSRGSGANVLTF
>few|TRBV7-9|TRBJ1-5|.
TGTGCCAGCAGCTTACAGGCGGATCAGCCCCAGCATTTT
CASSLQADQPQHF
>.|TRBV11-3|TRBJ2-1|.
TGTGCCAGCAGCCCCCGTTTTTCTGTCAGTGAGCAGTTCTTC
CASSPRFSVSEQFF
>.|TRBV27|TRBJ2-2|.
TGTGCCAGCAGTTTAGTACGGGGTGGAACCGGGGAGCTGTTTTTT
CASSLVRGGTGELFF
>.|TRBV2|TRBJ2-1|TRBD1
TGTGCCAGCAGGGGGCTCAATACAGGGGGAGCCTACAATGAGCAGTTCTTC
CASRGLNTGGAYNEQFF
>.|TRBV19|TRBJ1-2|TRBD1
TGTGCCAGTAGTGCGAACACAGGGGTCCTAAAGTCGGGCTACACCTTC
CASSANTGVLKSGYTF
>.|TRBV2|TRBJ2-5|.
TGTGCCAGCGGAGTAGTCGGCCAAGAGACCCAGTACTTC
CASGVVGQETQYF
>.|TRBV18|TRBJ1-3|TRBD1
TGTGCCAGCTCACTGGGACAGGGGAACACCATATATTTT
CASSLGQGNTIYF
>.|TRBV5-1|TRBJ2-3|TRBD2
TGCGCCAGCACCCCCCGGTTGGTAGCGGGGAGCACAGATACGCAGTATTTT
CASTPRLVAGSTDTQYF
>.|TRBV2|TRBJ1-5|TRBD1
TGTGCCAGCAGTGAAGGCGGGACAGGGGTATATCCCCAGCATTTT
CASSEGGTGVYPQHF
>.|TRBV30|TRBJ1-2|TRBD1
TGTGCCTGGAACAACAGGGGATCCTATGGCTACACCTTC
CAWNNRGSYGYTF
>many|TRBV19|TRBJ1-2|TRBD1
TGTGCCAGTAGTAATCCAGGGGGAGGAGGCTACACCTTC
CASSNPGGGGYTF
>.|TRBV7-2|TRBJ2-2|.
TGTGCCAGCAGCGCGGGGCAGGGGGACACCGGGGAGCTGTTTTTT
CASSAGQGDTGELFF
>.|TRBV5-4|TRBJ2-5|.
TGTGCCAGCACCCCCAACCCCTCAGAGACCCAGTACTTC
CASTPNPSETQYF
>.|TRBV5-1|TRBJ2-1|TRBD2
TGCGCCAGCAGCTTGGCCTGGCGGGGGGCCTACAAATACAATGAGCAGTTCTTC
CASSLAWRGAYKYNEQFF
>.|TRBV5-6|TRBJ1-4|.
TGTGCCAGCAGGGACCGGGGTGAAAAACTGTTTTTT
CASRDRGEKLFF
>.|TRBV7-9|TRBJ2-3|.
TGTGCCAGCTTACTAGCAGCTAGCACAGATACGCAGTATTTT
CASLLAASTDTQYF
>.|TRBV6-1|TRBJ1-4|.
TGTGCCAGCAGTGACCGGAGGCGGGACTCCGCAAAACTGTTTTTT
CASSDRRRDSAKLFF
>.|TRBV7-9|TRBJ2-2|.
TGTGCCAGCAGCTTACGGACAGCGAACACCGGGGAGCTGTTTTTT
CASSLRTANTGELFF
>few|TRBV29-1|TRBJ1-1|.
TGCAGCGTCTCCCGCCAGGGGCAAAACACTGAAGCTTTCTTT
CSVSRQGQNTEAFF
>.|TRBV5-1|TRBJ2-1|.
TGCGCCAGCAGCTTTACCGAATCGAGCTCCTACAATGAGCAGTTCTTC
CASSFTESSSYNEQFF
>.|TRBV6-1|TRBJ1-4|TRBD1
TGTGCCAGCAGTGAATTCGGGGACAGATTGGCTAATTCTGGCGAAAAACTGTTTTTT
CASSEFGDRLANSGEKLFF
>.|TRBV19|TRBJ1-2|TRBD1
TGTGCCAGTAGAGCGACAGGGGGCGATGGCTATGGCTACACCTTC
CASRATGGDGYGYTF
>.|TRBV5-1|TRBJ2-5|TRBD2
TGCGCCAGCAGCCCCCTTGGACTAGGGCAAGAGACCCAGTACTTC
CASSPLGLGQETQYF
>once|TRBV21-1|TRBJ2-7|.
TGTGCCAGCAGCAAACCCTACGAGCAGTACTTC
CASSKPYEQYF
>.|TRBV5-6|TRBJ2-6|TRBD2
TGTGCCAGCAGCCCCCATGGGGGGGCTGGGGCCAACGTCCTGACTTTC
CASSPHGGAGANVLTF
>few|TRBV6-6|TRBJ2-3|TRBD2
TGTGCCAGCAGGGGACTAGCGGGGCTCACAGATACGCAGTATTTT
CASRGLAGLTDTQYF
>few|TRBV30|TRBJ1-5|.
TGTGCCTGGAGCCCACTTGGAGGTCAGCCCCAGCATTTT
CAWSPLGGQPQHF
>.|TRBV11-2|TRBJ1-6|.
TGTGCCAGCAGCTTAGGGGTACGGAGTTCACCCCTCCACTTT
CASSLGVRSSPLHF
>few|TRBV10-3|TRBJ2-2|.
TGTGCCATCAGTGAGTCAACTAGATCCGGGGAGCTGTTTTTT
CAISESTRSGELFF
>.|TRBV5-1|TRBJ1-3|.
TGCGCCAGCAGCTTGGACGGGCTCTCTGGAAACACCATATATTTT
CASSLDGLSGNTIYF
>.|TRBV11-2|TRBJ2-2|.
TGTGCCAGCAGCTTAGGAGGCGGGAACACCGGGGAGCTGTTTTTT
CASSLGGGNTGELFF
>.|TRBV7-2|TRBJ1-5|.
TGTGCCAGCAGCTTAGCCCCATTCCCCAGCAATCAGCCCCAGCATTTT
CASSLAPFPSNQPQHF
>.|TRBV7-2|TRBJ1-2|TRBD1
TGTGCCAGCAGCGGAACACAGGGGCTCTATGGCTACACCTTC
CASSGTQGLYGYTF